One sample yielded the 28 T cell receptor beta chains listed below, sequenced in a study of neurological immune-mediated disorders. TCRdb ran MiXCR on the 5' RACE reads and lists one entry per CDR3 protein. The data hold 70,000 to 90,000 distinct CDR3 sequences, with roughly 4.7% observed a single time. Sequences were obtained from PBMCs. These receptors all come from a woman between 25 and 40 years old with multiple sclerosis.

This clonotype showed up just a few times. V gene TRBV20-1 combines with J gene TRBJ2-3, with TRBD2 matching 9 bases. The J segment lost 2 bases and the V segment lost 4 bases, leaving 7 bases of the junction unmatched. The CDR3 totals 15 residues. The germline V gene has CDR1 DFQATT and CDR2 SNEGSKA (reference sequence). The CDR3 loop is CSAIKTSGTTDTQYF. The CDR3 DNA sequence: TGCAGTGCTATCAAGACTAGCGGCACCACAGATACGCAGTATTTT.

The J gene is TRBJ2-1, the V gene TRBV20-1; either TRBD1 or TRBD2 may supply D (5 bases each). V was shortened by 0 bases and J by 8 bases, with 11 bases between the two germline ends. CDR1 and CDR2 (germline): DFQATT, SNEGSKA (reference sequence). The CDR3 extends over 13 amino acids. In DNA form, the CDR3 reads TGCAGTGCTAGAGATACCAGAGGGGATGAGCAGTTCTTC. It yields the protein CSARDTRGDEQFF.

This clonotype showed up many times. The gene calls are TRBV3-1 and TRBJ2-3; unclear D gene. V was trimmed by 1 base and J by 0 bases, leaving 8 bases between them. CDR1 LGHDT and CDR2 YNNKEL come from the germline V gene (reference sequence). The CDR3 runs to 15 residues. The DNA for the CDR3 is TGTGCCAGCAGCCAAGTAACGGAAAGCACAGATACGCAGTATTTT. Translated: CASSQVTESTDTQYF.

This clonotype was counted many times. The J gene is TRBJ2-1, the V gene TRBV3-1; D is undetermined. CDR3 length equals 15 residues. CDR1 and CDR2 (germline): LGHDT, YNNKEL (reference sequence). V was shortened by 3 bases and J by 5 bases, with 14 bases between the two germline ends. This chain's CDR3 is CASSQGPTAHNEQFF. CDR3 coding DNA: TGTGCCAGCAGCCAGGGCCCAACGGCACACAATGAGCAGTTCTTC.

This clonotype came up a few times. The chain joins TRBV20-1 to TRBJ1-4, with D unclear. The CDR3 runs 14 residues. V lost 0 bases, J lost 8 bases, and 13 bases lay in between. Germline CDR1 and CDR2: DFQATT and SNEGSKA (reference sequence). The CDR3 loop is CSARDPLRPEKLFF. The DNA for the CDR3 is TGCAGTGCTAGAGATCCTCTTCGGCCCGAAAAACTGTTTTTT.

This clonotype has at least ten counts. CDR3 region: CASSGRGLARDTQYF. The CDR3 nucleotides are TGCGCCAGCAGCGGGAGGGGACTAGCCCGAGATACGCAGTATTTT. The rearrangement joins TRBV5-1 to TRBJ2-3; 9 bases are shared with TRBD2. The V segment lost 4 bases and the J segment 5 bases; nucleotides outside the gene matches: 8. This CDR3 has 15 amino acids. Germline assignment: CDR1 SGHRS and CDR2 YFSETQ.

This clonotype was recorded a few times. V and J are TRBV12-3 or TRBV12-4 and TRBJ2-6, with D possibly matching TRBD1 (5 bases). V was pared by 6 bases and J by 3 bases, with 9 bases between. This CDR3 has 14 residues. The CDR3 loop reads CASSQGLGANVLTF. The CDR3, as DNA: TGTGCCAGCAGCCAGGGTCTTGGGGCCAACGTCCTGACTTTC.

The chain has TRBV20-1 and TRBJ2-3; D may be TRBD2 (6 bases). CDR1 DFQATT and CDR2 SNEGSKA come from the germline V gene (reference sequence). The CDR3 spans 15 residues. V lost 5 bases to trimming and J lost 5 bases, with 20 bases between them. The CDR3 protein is CSAQPLTGARDTQYF. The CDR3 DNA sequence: TGCAGTGCTCAACCTCTGACGGGAGCTAGAGATACGCAGTATTTT.

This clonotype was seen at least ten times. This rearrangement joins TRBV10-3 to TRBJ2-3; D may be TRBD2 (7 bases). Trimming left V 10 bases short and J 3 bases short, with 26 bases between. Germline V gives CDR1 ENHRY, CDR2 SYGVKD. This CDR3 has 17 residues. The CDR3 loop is CANLGGHRWGETDTQYF. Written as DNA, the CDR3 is TGTGCCAACCTGGGGGGGCACCGCTGGGGAGAGACAGATACGCAGTATTTT.

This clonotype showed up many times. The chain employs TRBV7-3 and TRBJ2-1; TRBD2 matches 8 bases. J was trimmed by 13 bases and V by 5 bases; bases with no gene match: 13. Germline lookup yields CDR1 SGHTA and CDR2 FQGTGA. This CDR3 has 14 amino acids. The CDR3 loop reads CASSPSGTSGIQFF. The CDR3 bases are TGTGCCAGCAGCCCCAGTGGAACTAGCGGCATACAGTTCTTC.

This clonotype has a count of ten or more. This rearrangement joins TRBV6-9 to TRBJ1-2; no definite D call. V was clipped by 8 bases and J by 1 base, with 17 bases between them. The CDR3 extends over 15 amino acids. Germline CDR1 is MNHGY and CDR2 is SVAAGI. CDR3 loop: CASPIVRASNYGYTF. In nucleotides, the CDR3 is TGTGCCAGCCCGATAGTCCGGGCTAGTAACTATGGCTACACCTTC.

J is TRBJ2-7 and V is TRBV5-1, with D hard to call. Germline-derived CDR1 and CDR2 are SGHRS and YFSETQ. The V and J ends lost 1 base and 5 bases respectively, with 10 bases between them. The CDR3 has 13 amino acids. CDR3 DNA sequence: TGCGCCAGCAGCTTGAATACACCCGACGAGCAGTACTTC. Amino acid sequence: CASSLNTPDEQYF. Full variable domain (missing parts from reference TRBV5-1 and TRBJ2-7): KAGVTQTPRYLIKTRGQQVTLSCSPISGHRSVSWYQQTPGQGLQFLFEYFSETQRNKGNFPGRFSGRQFSNSRSEMNVSTLELGDSALYLCASSLNTPDEQYFGPGTRLTVT.

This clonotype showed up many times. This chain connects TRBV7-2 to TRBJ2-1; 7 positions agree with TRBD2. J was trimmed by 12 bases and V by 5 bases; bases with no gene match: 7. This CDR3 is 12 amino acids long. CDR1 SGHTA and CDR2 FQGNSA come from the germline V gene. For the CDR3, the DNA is TGTGCCAGCAGCACCTCACTAGCGTCGCAGTTCTTC. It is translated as CASSTSLASQFF.

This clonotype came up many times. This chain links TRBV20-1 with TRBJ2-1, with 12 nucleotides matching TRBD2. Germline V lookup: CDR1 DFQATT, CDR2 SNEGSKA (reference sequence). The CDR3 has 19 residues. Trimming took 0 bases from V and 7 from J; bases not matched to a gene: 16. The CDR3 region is CSARDVLAGGSSTGNEQFF. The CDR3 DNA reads TGCAGTGCTAGAGATGTCCTAGCGGGAGGGTCGAGTACAGGGAATGAGCAGTTCTTC.

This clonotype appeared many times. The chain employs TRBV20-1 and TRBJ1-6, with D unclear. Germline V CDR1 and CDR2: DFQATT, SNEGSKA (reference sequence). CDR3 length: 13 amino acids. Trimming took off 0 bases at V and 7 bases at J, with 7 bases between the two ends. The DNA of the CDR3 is TGCAGTGCTAGAGACAGTGGAAATTCACCCCTCCACTTT. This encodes CSARDSGNSPLHF.

The CDR3, as DNA: TGTGCCAGCAGTCCTGGACAGGGGGAGCCTCAGCAAGAGACCCAGTACTTC. Translated: CASSPGQGEPQQETQYF. The rearrangement uses TRBV28 and TRBJ2-5; 10 bases agree with TRBD1. Trimming removed 5 bases from V and 2 bases from J; junction bases left unmatched: 11. CDR1 and CDR2 from the germline V gene are MDHEN and SYDVKM. The CDR3 totals 17 residues.

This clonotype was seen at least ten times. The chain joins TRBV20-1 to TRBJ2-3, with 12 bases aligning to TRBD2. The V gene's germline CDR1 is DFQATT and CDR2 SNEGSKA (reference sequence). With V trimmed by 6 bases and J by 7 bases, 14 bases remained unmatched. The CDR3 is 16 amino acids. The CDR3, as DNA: TGCAGTGCCCACCAGGAGGCTAGCGGGAGGGGGAATACGCAGTATTTT. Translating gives CSAHQEASGRGNTQYF.

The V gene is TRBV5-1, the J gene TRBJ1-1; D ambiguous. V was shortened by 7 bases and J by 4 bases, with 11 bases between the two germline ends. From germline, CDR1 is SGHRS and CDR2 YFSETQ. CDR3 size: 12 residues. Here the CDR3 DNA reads TGCGCCAGCCGAGCTGAGGGCACTGAAGCTTTCTTT. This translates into CASRAEGTEAFF.

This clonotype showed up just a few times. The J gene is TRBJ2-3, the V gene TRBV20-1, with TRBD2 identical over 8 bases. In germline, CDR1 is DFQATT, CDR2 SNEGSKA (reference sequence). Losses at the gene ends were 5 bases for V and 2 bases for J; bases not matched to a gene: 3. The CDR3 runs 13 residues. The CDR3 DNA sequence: TGCAGTGCTGTAGCGGGACTCACAGATACGCAGTATTTT. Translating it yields CSAVAGLTDTQYF.

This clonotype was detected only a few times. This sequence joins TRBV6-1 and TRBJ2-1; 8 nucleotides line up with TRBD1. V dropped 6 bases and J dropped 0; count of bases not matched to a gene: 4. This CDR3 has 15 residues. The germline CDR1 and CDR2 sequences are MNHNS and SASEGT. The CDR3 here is CASSATGDSYNEQFF. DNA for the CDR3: TGTGCCAGCAGCGCGACAGGGGACTCCTACAATGAGCAGTTCTTC.

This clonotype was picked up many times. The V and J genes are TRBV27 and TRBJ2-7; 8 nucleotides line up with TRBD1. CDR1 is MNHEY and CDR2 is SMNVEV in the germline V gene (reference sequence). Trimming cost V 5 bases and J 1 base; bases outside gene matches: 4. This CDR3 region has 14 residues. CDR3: CASSRGDRSYEQYF. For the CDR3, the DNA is TGTGCCAGCAGTAGAGGGGACAGGTCCTACGAGCAGTACTTC.

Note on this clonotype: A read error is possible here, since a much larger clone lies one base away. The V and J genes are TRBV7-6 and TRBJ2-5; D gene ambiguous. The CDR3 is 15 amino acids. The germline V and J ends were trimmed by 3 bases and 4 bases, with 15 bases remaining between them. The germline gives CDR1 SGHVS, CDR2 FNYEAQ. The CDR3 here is CASSFLATPTETQYF. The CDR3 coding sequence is TGTGCCAGCAGCTTTTTGGCCACACCGACAGAGACCCAGTACTTC.

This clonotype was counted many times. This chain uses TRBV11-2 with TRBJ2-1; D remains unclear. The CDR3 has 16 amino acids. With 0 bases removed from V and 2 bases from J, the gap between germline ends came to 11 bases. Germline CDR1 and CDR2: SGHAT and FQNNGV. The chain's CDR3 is CASSLDPAAAYNEQFF. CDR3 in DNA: TGTGCCAGCAGCTTAGACCCGGCGGCGGCCTACAATGAGCAGTTCTTC. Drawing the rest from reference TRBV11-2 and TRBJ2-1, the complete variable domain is EAGVAQSPRYKIIEKRQSVAFWCNPISGHATLYWYQQILGQGPKLLIQFQNNGVVDDSQLPKDRFSAERLKGVDSTLKIQPAKLEDSAVYLCASSLDPAAAYNEQFFGPGTRLTVL.

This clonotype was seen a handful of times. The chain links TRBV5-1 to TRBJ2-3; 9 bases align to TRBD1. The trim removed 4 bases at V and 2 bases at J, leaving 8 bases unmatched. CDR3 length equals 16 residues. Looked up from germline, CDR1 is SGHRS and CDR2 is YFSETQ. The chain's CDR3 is CASSIGQGSYTDTQYF. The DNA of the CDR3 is TGCGCCAGCAGCATCGGACAGGGGAGTTACACAGATACGCAGTATTTT.

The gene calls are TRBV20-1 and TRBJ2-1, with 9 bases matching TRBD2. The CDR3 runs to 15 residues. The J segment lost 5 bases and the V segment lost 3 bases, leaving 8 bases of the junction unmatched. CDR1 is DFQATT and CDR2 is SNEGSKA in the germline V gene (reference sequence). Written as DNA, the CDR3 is TGCAGTGCTAGGGGACCAGCTAGCGGGGACAATGAGCAGTTCTTC. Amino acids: CSARGPASGDNEQFF.

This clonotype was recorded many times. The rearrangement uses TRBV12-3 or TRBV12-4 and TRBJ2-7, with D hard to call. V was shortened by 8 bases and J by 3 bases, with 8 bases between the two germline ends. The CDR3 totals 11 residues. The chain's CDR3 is CASSHGYEQYF. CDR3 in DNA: TGTGCCAGCTCACACGGCTACGAGCAGTACTTC.

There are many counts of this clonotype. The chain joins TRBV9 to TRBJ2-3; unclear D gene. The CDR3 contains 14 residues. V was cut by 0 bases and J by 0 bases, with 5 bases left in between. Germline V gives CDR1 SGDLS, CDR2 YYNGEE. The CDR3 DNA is TGTGCCAGCAGCGTAGATCACAGCACAGATACGCAGTATTTT. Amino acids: CASSVDHSTDTQYF.

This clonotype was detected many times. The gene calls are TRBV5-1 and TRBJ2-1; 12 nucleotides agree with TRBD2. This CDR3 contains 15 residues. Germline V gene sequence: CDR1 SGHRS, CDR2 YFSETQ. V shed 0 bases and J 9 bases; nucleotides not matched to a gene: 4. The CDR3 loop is CASSLGLAGVSEQFF. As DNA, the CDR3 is TGCGCCAGCAGCTTGGGACTAGCGGGAGTTAGTGAGCAGTTCTTC.